A selection of T cell receptor beta chains follows, all from one sample in a study of CD8+ T cells in alopecia areata. Only in-frame clones appear in the TCRdb table, and some are missing; sequencing was by immunoSEQ multiplex PCR. This repertoire shows 150,000 to 200,000 clones, 60% found once; its top ten account for 1%. This material consisted of CD4+ T cells sorted from blood, taken at week 24, from a patient treated with tofacitinib. Source of these receptors: a human donor with alopecia areata. The CDR3 runs from the conserved cysteine through the conserved F or W. D genes are given only for firm matches. Clone size is shown for a subset of rows, as once, few, many or a class of expanded clone.

. | TRBJ2-3 | TRBV7-2 | once | TGTGCCAGCAGCTCCCACGGAAGCACAGATACGCAGTATTTT | CASSSHGSTDTQYF
. | TRBJ1-2 | TRBV30 | . | TGTGCCTGGAGTCGAGGAACAGCGTATGGCTACACCTTC | CAWSRGTAYGYTF
TRBD2 | TRBJ2-3 | TRBV4-3 | many | TGCGCCAGCAGCCTCCTAGCGGGATCGGGCACAGATACGCAGTATTTT | CASSLLAGSGTDTQYF
. | TRBJ2-3 | TRBV11-2 | . | TGTGCCAGCAGCATCAGGGTGTTAATCGCAGATACGCAGTATTTT | CASSIRVLIADTQYF
. | TRBJ2-1 | TRBV7-8 | . | TGTGCCAGCACCTCCGGGACCAGACTTTACAATGAGCAGTTCTTC | CASTSGTRLYNEQFF
. | TRBJ1-3 | TRBV29-1 | . | TGCAGCGTTTCACAGAGCTCTGGAAACACCATATATTTT | CSVSQSSGNTIYF
. | TRBJ1-2 | TRBV30 | once | TGTGCCTGGAGTACTAACAGGGCACATGGCTACACCTTC | CAWSTNRAHGYTF
. | TRBJ2-5 | TRBV11-2 | . | TGTGCCAGCAGCTTTAGGCGGGCGGAGACCCAGTACTTC | CASSFRRAETQYF
TRBD1 | TRBJ1-2 | TRBV4-3 | . | TGCGCCAGCAGCCAAGACGACCGGGACAGTCATGGCTACACCTTC | CASSQDDRDSHGYTF
. | TRBJ2-7 | TRBV29-1 | few | TGCAGCGTTAGACAGGAAAGTCTCTACGAGCAGTACTTC | CSVRQESLYEQYF
. | TRBJ1-1 | TRBV5-1 | . | TGCGCCAGCAGCTTGGAAGTGATGAACACTGAAGCTTTCTTT | CASSLEVMNTEAFF
. | TRBJ2-7 | TRBV7-8 | . | TGTGCCAGCAGCTTGGGCCCAAGCTCTGGGGAGCAGTACTTC | CASSLGPSSGEQYF
. | TRBJ1-2 | TRBV25-1 | . | TGTGCCAGCAGTGAATCGGGGGGGAGTGGCTACACCTTC | CASSESGGSGYTF
. | TRBJ2-3 | TRBV6-1 | . | TGTGCCAGCAGCCAAAGAAGCCTTCTGGATACGCAGTATTTT | CASSQRSLLDTQYF
. | TRBJ1-6 | TRBV30 | . | TGTGCCTGGAGAGCCATTTCAGGTCTACCCCTCCACTTT | CAWRAISGLPLHF
TRBD1 | TRBJ2-3 | TRBV5-6 | . | TGTGCCAGCAGCCGATCGACAGGGGCGCAGTATTTT | CASSRSTGAQYF
. | TRBJ2-6 | TRBV2 | . | TGTGCCAGCAGTGGGGGCGAGCCATCTGGGGCCAACGTCCTGACTTTC | CASSGGEPSGANVLTF
. | TRBJ2-5 | TRBV7-3 | . | TGTGCCAGCAGCTTAACTTCGGGGGTTCAAGAGACCCAGTACTTC | CASSLTSGVQETQYF
. | TRBJ1-1 | TRBV29-1 | . | TGCAGCGGTCGGAGGGACACTGAAGCTTTCTTT | CSGRRDTEAFF
TRBD1 | TRBJ1-2 | TRBV27 | . | TGTGCCAGCAGGGGGACAGGGAACGGCTACACCTTC | CASRGTGNGYTF
. | TRBJ1-1 | TRBV18 | few | TGTGCCAGCTCACGACAGAAGATGAACACTGAAGCTTTCTTT | CASSRQKMNTEAFF
. | TRBJ2-1 | TRBV29-1 | . | TGCAGCGTTGAGAGGTACGGTAGTAGCTCCTACAATGAGCAGTTCTTC | CSVERYGSSSYNEQFF
. | TRBJ1-2 | TRBV11-2 | once | TGTGCCAGCAGCCAAGACAGCTATGGCTACACCTTC | CASSQDSYGYTF
TRBD2 | TRBJ2-1 | TRBV2 | many | TGTGCCAGCAAGGCGGGGGACCTCTCCTACAATGAGCAGTTCTTC | CASKAGDLSYNEQFF
. | TRBJ1-2 | TRBV4-3 | . | TGCGCCAGCAGCCAAGAAGGGAGTACAGGGCACGGCTACACCTTC | CASSQEGSTGHGYTF
TRBD1 | TRBJ2-1 | TRBV29-1 | few | TGCAGCGTTGAGTGGGTGGGACAGAATGAGCAGTTCTTC | CSVEWVGQNEQFF
. | TRBJ1-2 | TRBV29-1 | . | TGCAGCGTTGTTCCAAGGGGGTCCTCCTACAACTATGGCTACACCTTC | CSVVPRGSSYNYGYTF
. | TRBJ2-3 | TRBV30 | . | TGTGCCTGGAGTGGAGACGAGGGATATACGCAGTATTTT | CAWSGDEGYTQYF
. | TRBJ2-1 | TRBV20-1 | . | TGCAGTGCCCAGGCCTCCAATGAGCAGTTCTTC | CSAQASNEQFF
. | TRBJ1-1 | TRBV29-1 | few | TGCAGCGCTGTTATCGGCGCGGGCACTGAAGCTTTCTTT | CSAVIGAGTEAFF
TRBD2 | TRBJ2-3 | TRBV6-6 | once | TGTGCCAGCAGTCCCGGGACTAGCGGGTACACAGATACGCAGTATTTT | CASSPGTSGYTDTQYF
TRBD2 | TRBJ2-5 | TRBV6-5 | . | TGTGCCATCAGTGCCCTCGGGACTAGCGAAGAGACCCAGTACTTC | CAISALGTSEETQYF
. | TRBJ1-2 | TRBV12-2 | . | TGTGCAAGTCGCTTAGTGCGCAGGGAGGATGGCTACACCTTC | CASRLVRREDGYTF
TRBD2 | TRBJ2-3 | TRBV7-2 | . | TGTGCCAGCACCCCCACTAGCGGCTTCACAGATACGCAGTATTTT | CASTPTSGFTDTQYF
. | TRBJ2-5 | TRBV7-9 | . | TGTGCCAGCAGCTTACACGAGACCCAGTACTTC | CASSLHETQYF
. | TRBJ1-2 | TRBV9 | . | TGTGCCAGCAGCCCGGGGACTACCTATGGCTACACCTTC | CASSPGTTYGYTF
. | TRBJ2-3 | TRBV11-2 | . | TGTGCCAGCAGCTTAGAAGATACGCAGTATTTT | CASSLEDTQYF
TRBD1 | TRBJ2-7 | TRBV29-1 | few | TGCAGCGTCGGACGAAAACAGGGGGCTGGGAACGAGCAGTACTTC | CSVGRKQGAGNEQYF
. | TRBJ2-1 | TRBV7-8 | few | TGTGCCAGCAGCCCGGCGGTGTGGGGGACGCTTGAGCAGTTCTTC | CASSPAVWGTLEQFF
. | TRBJ1-1 | TRBV4-3 | . | TGCGCCAGCAGCCAAGATACGACAACCATGAACACTGAAGCTTTCTTT | CASSQDTTTMNTEAFF
. | TRBJ2-2 | TRBV30 | . | TGTGCCTGGAGGGAGAACACCGGGGAGCTGTTTTTT | CAWRENTGELFF
. | TRBJ2-5 | TRBV29-1 | once | TGCAGCGCCCTTGACGGCCAAGAGACCCAGTACTTC | CSALDGQETQYF
. | TRBJ1-3 | TRBV27 | . | TGTGCCAGCAGTTTAAAATTTAACTGGCAGGGCGCATTCTCTGGAAACACCATATATTTT | CASSLKFNWQGAFSGNTIYF
. | TRBJ2-2 | TRBV29-1 | few | TGCAGCGTTACTAAGGGGGGCGGTATCGCGAACACCGGGGAGCTGTTTTTT | CSVTKGGGIANTGELFF
. | TRBJ2-6 | TRBV2 | few | TGTGCCAGCAGTGAGTGGAGCGGGGCCAACGTCCTGACTTTC | CASSEWSGANVLTF
. | TRBJ1-1 | TRBV29-1 | . | TGCAGCGTTGGGCCAGGGACGAACACTGAAGCTTTCTTT | CSVGPGTNTEAFF
. | TRBJ2-2 | TRBV30 | . | TGTGCCTGGAGCGAAATTACCGGGGAGCTGTTTTTT | CAWSEITGELFF
. | TRBJ1-2 | TRBV11-1 | . | TGTGCCAGCAGCTTAGATCGGCGGTATGGCTACACCTTC | CASSLDRRYGYTF
TRBD1 | TRBJ2-4 | TRBV29-1 | . | TGCAGCGTCGCTACCGACAGGGGGATTCAGTACTTC | CSVATDRGIQYF
TRBD1 | TRBJ1-4 | TRBV29-1 | . | TGCAGCGTTGAAGATCGGACAGGGGGCTTTGGAAAACTGTTTTTT | CSVEDRTGGFGKLFF
TRBD1 | TRBJ1-4 | TRBV7-8 | . | TGTGCCAGCAGGACAGGGGATAATGAAAAACTGTTTTTT | CASRTGDNEKLFF